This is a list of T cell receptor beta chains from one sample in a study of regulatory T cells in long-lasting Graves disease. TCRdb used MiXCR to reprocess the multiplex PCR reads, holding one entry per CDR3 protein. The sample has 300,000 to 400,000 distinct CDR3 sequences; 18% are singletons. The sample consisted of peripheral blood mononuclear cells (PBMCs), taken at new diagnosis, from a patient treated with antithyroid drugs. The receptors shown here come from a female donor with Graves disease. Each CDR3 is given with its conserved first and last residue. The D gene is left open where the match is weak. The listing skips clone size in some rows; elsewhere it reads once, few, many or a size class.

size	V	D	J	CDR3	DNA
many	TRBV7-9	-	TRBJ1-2	CASSLVANYGYTF	TGTGCCAGCAGCTTGGTCGCAAACTATGGCTACACCTTC
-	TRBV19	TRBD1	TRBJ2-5	CASRSRTGGRETQYF	TGTGCCAGTAGATCTAGAACAGGGGGACGAGAGACCCAGTACTTC
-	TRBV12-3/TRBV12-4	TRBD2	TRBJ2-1	CASSSETSGSDEQFF	TGTGCCAGCAGTTCGGAGACTAGCGGGAGTGATGAGCAGTTCTTC
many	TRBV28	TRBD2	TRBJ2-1	CASKAGGQYNEQFF	TGTGCCAGCAAGGCGGGAGGGCAGTACAATGAGCAGTTCTTC
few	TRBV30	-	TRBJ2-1	CAWFPPGGSYNEQFF	TGTGCCTGGTTTCCCCCCGGGGGCTCCTACAATGAGCAGTTCTTC
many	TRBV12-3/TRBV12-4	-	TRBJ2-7	CASGEDVTSYEQYF	TGTGCCAGCGGGGAGGATGTGACATCCTACGAGCAGTACTTC
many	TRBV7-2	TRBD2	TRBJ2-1	CASSPPGLGTEQFF	TGTGCCAGCAGCCCACCGGGACTAGGTACTGAGCAGTTCTTC
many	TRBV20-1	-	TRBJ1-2	CSAVRRKSNYGYTF	TGCAGTGCTGTACGCCGGAAGAGTAACTATGGCTACACCTTC
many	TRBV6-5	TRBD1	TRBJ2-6	CASSSGVQGASGANVLTF	TGTGCCAGCAGTTCAGGGGTCCAGGGGGCATCTGGGGCCAACGTCCTGACTTTC
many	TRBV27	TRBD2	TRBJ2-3	CASRGRREGPTDTQYF	TGTGCCAGCAGGGGGAGGCGGGAGGGCCCCACAGATACGCAGTATTTT
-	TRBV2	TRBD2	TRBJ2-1	CASSEGREDGSKQFF	TGTGCCAGCAGTGAGGGGCGGGAGGATGGTAGTAAGCAGTTCTTC
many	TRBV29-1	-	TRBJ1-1	CSVGKSSEAFF	TGCAGCGTTGGGAAGAGCTCTGAAGCTTTCTTT
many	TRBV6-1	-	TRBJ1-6	CASSETDRRSGSPLHF	TGTGCCAGCAGTGAAACCGACAGGCGTAGCGGTTCACCCCTCCACTTT
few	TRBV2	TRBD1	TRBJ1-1	CVSSPRGAAIRTEASF	TGTGTCAGCAGTCCCAGGGGGGCAGCAATTAGAACTGAAGCTTCCTTT
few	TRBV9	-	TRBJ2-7	CASSVGPGSAYEQYF	TGTGCCAGCAGCGTAGGGCCAGGATCGGCCTACGAGCAGTACTTC
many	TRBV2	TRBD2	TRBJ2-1	CASKPGLAGTYNEQFF	TGTGCCAGCAAACCCGGACTAGCGGGAACTTACAATGAGCAGTTCTTC
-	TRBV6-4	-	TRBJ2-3	CASSNPPWLIGDTQYF	TGTGCCAGCAGTAACCCCCCTTGGTTAATAGGGGATACGCAGTATTTT
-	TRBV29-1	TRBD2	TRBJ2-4	CSVAQTSGELAKNIQYF	TGCAGCGTTGCGCAGACTAGCGGTGAACTAGCCAAAAACATTCAGTACTTC
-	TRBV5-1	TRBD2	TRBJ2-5	CASSLSSGRPETQYF	TGCGCCAGCAGCTTGTCAAGCGGGAGGCCAGAGACCCAGTACTTC
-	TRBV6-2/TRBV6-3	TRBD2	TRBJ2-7	CASSGPTSGRSPYEQYF	TGTGCCAGCAGTGGACCGACTAGCGGGAGGAGCCCCTACGAGCAGTACTTC
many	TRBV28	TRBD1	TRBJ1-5	CASSDQGARQPQHF	TGTGCCAGCAGCGACCAGGGGGCGCGGCAGCCCCAGCATTTT
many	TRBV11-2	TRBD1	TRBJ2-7	CASSSSLTGQGSEQYF	TGTGCCAGCAGCTCTTCTCTCACGGGACAGGGTTCCGAGCAGTACTTC
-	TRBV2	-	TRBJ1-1	CASSSGDGTEAFF	TGTGCCAGCAGCTCAGGGGATGGCACTGAAGCTTTCTTT
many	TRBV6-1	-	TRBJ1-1	CASSPLGAENTEAFF	TGTGCCAGCAGTCCCCTGGGAGCGGAGAACACTGAAGCTTTCTTT
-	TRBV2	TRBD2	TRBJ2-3	CASSAGGPDTQYF	TGTGCCAGCAGTGCGGGAGGGCCAGATACGCAGTATTTT
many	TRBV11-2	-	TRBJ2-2	CASSPFRGNTGELFF	TGTGCCAGCAGCCCATTCCGGGGAAACACCGGGGAGCTGTTTTTT
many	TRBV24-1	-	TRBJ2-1	CATSNSGDNEQFF	TGTGCCACCAGTAACAGTGGAGACAATGAGCAGTTCTTC
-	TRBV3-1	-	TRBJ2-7	CASSLAGDTKLYEQYF	TGTGCCAGCAGCCTTGCAGGGGACACCAAACTTTACGAGCAGTACTTC
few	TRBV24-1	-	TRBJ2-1	CATSPAGESEQFF	TGTGCCACCAGTCCGGCAGGGGAGAGTGAGCAGTTCTTC
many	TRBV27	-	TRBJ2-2	CASSLVLNTGELFF	TGTGCCAGCAGTTTGGTTCTTAACACCGGGGAGCTGTTTTTT
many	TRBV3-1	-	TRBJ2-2	CASSQGTYTGELFF	TGTGCCAGCAGCCAAGGGACTTACACCGGGGAGCTGTTTTTT
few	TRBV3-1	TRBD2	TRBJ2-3	CARSPSGRTDTQYF	TGTGCCCGCTCGCCCAGCGGGAGGACAGATACGCAGTATTTT
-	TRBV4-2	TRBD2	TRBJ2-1	CASNLGLADYNEQFF	TGTGCCAGCAACCTCGGACTAGCGGATTACAATGAGCAGTTCTTC
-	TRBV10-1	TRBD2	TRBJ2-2	CASSELAGGANTGELFF	TGCGCCAGCAGTGAGCTAGCGGGAGGGGCGAACACCGGGGAGCTGTTTTTT
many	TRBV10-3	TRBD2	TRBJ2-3	CAIARGAGAADTQYF	TGTGCCATCGCCCGCGGGGCGGGAGCCGCAGATACGCAGTATTTT
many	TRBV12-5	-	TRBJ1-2	CASGLEIGSYGYTF	TGTGCTAGTGGTTTGGAGATAGGGTCCTATGGCTACACCTTC
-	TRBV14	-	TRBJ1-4	CASSQMGGAHEKLFF	TGTGCCAGCAGCCAGATGGGGGGGGCCCACGAAAAACTGTTTTTT
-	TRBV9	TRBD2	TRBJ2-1	CASRPSASGGGEQFF	TGTGCCAGCAGACCGTCGGCTAGCGGGGGGGGTGAGCAGTTCTTC
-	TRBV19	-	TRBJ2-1	CASSRPNSYNEQFF	TGTGCCAGTAGCCGGCCGAACTCCTACAATGAGCAGTTCTTC
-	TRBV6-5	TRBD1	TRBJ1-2	CASADREFYGYTF	TGTGCCAGCGCGGACAGGGAATTTTATGGCTACACCTTC
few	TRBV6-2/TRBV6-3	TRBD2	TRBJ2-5	CASSETAGGRQETQYF	TGTGCCAGCAGTGAAACAGCGGGAGGGCGTCAAGAGACCCAGTACTTC
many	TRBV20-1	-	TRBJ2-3	CSARSGASTDTQYF	TGCAGTGCTCGTAGCGGAGCTAGCACAGATACGCAGTATTTT
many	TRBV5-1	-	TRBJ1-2	CASSLTGEDRYGYTF	TGCGCCAGCAGCTTGACTGGAGAGGACAGATATGGCTACACCTTC